This record covers a single T cell receptor (beta chain). This clonotype was seen ten or more times. It has no known antigen specificity. No much larger clonotype is one base removed from it; base qualities were not supplied. The TCR beta CDR3 regions were amplified from RNA transcripts. The TCR CDR3 was subjected to a first round of RT-PCR using the HTBI primer set and the Qiagen OneStep RT-PCR kit. A second multiplex PCR round built the libraries, followed by size selection and purification. The libraries were sequenced on an Illumina HiSeq2000 using paired-end 100 bp reads. Turning to the authors' computational methods: Raw data were processed with SOAPnuke, discarding reads with adapters, uncalled bases, mean Phred below 15, or no exact constant-primer or identifier match. COPE v1.2.5 was used to merge high-quality paired reads, and clonotypes were defined as unique nucleotide sequences. MiTCR v1.1 was used to align the clonotypes against IMGT TRBV, TRBD and TRBJ reference segments. The analysis was restricted to V-J combinations with a frequency above 0.0001, which together covered 99.2% of the repertoires. A TCS score was defined as the ratio between F50 (clonal expansion) and ExV (chaos), using BLOSUM62-based TCRdist between CDR3 peptides within each V-J. Welch's t-statistics and random forest reduced fewer than 550 V-J features to roughly 13, which were used in a naive Bayes classifier (R e1071). TCRdb's own reprocessing of the public reads used fastp at Q25 and MiXCR and kept productive beta chains. Here each entry gathers all rows of one CDR3 protein and keeps the most common genes and DNA. These V and J calls originate from TCRdb's pipeline instead of the authors' own analysis. This sample gives roughly 400,000 distinct CDR3 sequences in total; more than 15% of them show up just once. The ten largest make up about 30% of the sample.

There are 12 amino acids in the CDR3, from cysteine to phenylalanine inclusive. The entry retains the CDR3 DNA only, 36 bases that are in frame from base 1. From V the trimming removes 5 bases and from J it removes 11 bases, while the gene matches leave 8 bases of the junction unaccounted for. The germline V gene (reference sequence) provides CDR1 LGHDT and CDR2 YNNKEL. This sample is drawn from a study of T cells in Graves' hyperthyroidism and ophthalmopathy (dated by TCRdb to between 2018 and 2021). Regarding the study in general: Peripheral blood samples were taken at initial diagnosis, before any treatment was given. After sampling, hyperthyroidism patients received methimazole starting at 30 mg daily, and ophthalmopathy patients received high-dose intravenous methylprednisolone. Prospective prediction of ophthalmopathy was tested in an independent validation cohort of some 20 hyperthyroidism patients and approximately 17 patients who later progressed to ophthalmopathy. TCR V-J signatures able to tell the groups apart were searched for in a discovery cohort of 90 to 100 patients, of whom roughly 42 had Graves' ophthalmopathy and around 56 had stable Graves' hyperthyroidism. The paper describes TCR Vbeta CDR3 sequencing of fewer than 150 peripheral blood samples, made up of some 42 ophthalmopathy patients, approximately 73 hyperthyroidism patients and 17 progressor patients. For training and testing, the 80 to 100 patients in the discovery cohort were randomly divided in a 7:3 ratio. In six Graves' hyperthyroidism patients, the study also compared T-cell repertoires from thyroid tissue with T-cell repertoires from blood. The paper as a whole reports these results and caveats: Most expanded thyroid clonotypes (frequency above 0.001) were also detected in blood, suggesting blood repertoires may reflect thyroid immune responses. Ophthalmopathy was separated from stable hyperthyroidism by a 13 V-J signature model, with over 85% sensitivity and about 81% specificity obtained in cross-validation and 80%/75% obtained in testing. In validation, the model predicted progression to ophthalmopathy with around 71% sensitivity and less than 80% specificity, a median of about six months before onset. Sample size was not statistically predetermined, and investigators were not blinded to group allocation.

Hyperthyroidism patients were aged 18 to 65 years and newly diagnosed, with disease duration of less than 2 months. The study excluded patients with uncontrolled infections, other autoimmune diseases, pregnancy or lactation. Clinical symptoms, serum thyroxine and TRAb, thyroid ultrasound, and orbital computed tomography formed the basis for the diagnoses. Blood from progressor patients was collected at the time of first diagnosis with hyperthyroidism, before any ophthalmopathy symptoms had appeared. PBMCs were isolated from approximately 10 ml of fresh peripheral blood by Ficoll-Paque density gradient centrifugation. Progressor patients were initially diagnosed with Graves' hyperthyroidism and developed ophthalmopathy during follow-up. Total RNA was extracted using Trizol reagent, and RNA quality was assessed on an Agilent 2100 Bioanalyzer.

This sequence uses TRBV3-1 and TRBJ1-1; the junction holds 7 bases that match TRBD1. The source material was blood. This clonotype originated in a woman aged 18 to 35 with Graves' hyperthyroidism that later progressed to Graves' ophthalmopathy. The CDR3 protein sequence reads: CASSRGQNPAFF. The sequenced DNA is TGTGCCAGCAGCAGGGGGCAGAATCCGGCTTTCTTT.